The source of this T cell receptor (beta chain) is a study of blood T cells in healthy people across ages. Trimming left V 2 bases short and J 8 bases short, with 10 bases between. From germline, CDR1 is SGHTA and CDR2 FQGTGA. The CDR3 consists of 13 residues. Study-wide points: Roughly linearly, TCR beta diversity per million T cells fell as age increased. Donors of long life had a larger count of naive CD4+ cells and greater diversity than aged donors.

A sample-barcoded 5' primer and a J-beta primer mix were used in a second PCR of roughly 7 to 12 cycles. MiXCR was run by TCRdb on the 5' RACE reads, yielding one entry per CDR3 protein. This table holds 550,000 to 700,000 distinct CDR3 sequences, about 26% found once. Comments on this clonotype: What it recognizes is unknown.

Peripheral blood samples of 9 to 10 milliliters were drawn from each donor. What was sequenced was blood. The chain is built from TRBV7-3 and TRBJ2-1; possible D gene TRBD1, 6 bases. This clonotype was sampled from a woman in her 70s in good health. For the CDR3, the DNA is TGTGCCAGCAGCTTAGGCAGGGGTGATGAGCAGTTCTTC. Its protein is CASSLGRGDEQFF.